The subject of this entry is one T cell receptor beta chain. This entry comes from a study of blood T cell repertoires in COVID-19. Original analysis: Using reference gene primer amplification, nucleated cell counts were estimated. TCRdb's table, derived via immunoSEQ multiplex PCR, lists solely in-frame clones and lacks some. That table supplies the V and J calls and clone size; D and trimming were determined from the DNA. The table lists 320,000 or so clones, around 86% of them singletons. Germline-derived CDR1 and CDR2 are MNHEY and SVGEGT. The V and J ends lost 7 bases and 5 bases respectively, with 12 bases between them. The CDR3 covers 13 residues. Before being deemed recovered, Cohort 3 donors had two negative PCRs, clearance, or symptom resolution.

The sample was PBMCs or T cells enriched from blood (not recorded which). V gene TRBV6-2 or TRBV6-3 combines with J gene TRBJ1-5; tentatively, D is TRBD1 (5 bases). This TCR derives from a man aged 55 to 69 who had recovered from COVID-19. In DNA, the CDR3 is TGTGCCAGCACCCCTAGGGACTATCAGCCCCAGCATTTT. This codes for CASTPRDYQPQHF.